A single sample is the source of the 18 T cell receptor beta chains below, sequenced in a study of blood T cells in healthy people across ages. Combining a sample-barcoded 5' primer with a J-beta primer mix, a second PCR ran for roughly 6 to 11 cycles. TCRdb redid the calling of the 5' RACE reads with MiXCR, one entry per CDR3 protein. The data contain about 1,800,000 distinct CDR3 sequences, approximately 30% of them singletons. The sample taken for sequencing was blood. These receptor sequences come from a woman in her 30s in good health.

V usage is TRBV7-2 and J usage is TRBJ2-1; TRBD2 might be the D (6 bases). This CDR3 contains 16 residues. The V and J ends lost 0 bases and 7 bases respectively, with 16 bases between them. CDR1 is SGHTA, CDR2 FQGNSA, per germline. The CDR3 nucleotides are TGTGCCAGCAGCTTAGCCACTAGCAGGAGTTTAAATGAGCAGTTCTTC. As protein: CASSLATSRSLNEQFF.

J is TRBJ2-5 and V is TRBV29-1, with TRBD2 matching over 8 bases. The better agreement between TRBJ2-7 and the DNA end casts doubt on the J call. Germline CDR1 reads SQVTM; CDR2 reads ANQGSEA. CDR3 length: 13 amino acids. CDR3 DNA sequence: TGCAGCGTTGTCAGCGGGAGTGACTACGAGCAGTACTTC. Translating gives CSVVSGSDYEQYF.

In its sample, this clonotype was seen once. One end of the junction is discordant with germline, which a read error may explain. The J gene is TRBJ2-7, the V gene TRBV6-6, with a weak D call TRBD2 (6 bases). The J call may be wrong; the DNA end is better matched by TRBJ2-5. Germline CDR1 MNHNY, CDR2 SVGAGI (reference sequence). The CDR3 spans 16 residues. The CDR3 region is CVSSDTGLGALETQYF. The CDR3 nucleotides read TGTGTCAGCAGTGACACGGGACTGGGAGCCTTGGAGACCCAGTACTTC.

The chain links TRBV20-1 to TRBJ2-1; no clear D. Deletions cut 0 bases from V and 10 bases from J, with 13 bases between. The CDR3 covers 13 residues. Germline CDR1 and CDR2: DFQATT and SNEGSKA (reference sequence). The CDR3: CSARDPVLLEQFF. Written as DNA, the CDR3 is TGCAGTGCTAGAGATCCGGTGCTGCTGGAGCAGTTCTTC.

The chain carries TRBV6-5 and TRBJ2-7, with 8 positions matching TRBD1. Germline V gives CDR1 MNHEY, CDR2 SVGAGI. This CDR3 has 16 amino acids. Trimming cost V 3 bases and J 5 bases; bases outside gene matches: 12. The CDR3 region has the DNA TGTGCCAGCAGTTATTCTCAGGGACAGGCCGGGGACGAGCAGTACTTC. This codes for CASSYSQGQAGDEQYF.

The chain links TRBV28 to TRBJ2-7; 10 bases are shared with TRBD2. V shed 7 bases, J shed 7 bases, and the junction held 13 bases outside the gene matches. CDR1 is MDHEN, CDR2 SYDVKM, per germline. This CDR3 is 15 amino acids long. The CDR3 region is CASIPTASGSHEQYF. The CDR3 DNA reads TGTGCCAGCATCCCGACAGCTAGCGGGAGCCATGAGCAGTACTTC.

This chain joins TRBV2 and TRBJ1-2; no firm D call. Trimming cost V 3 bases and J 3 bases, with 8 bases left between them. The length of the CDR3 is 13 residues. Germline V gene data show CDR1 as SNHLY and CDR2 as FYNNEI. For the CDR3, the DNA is TGTGCCAGCAGTGACAAACGGGACTATGGCTACACCTTC. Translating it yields CASSDKRDYGYTF. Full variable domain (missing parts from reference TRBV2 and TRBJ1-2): EPEVTQTPSHQVTQMGQEVILRCVPISNHLYFYWYRQILGQKVEFLVSFYNNEISEKSEIFDDQFSVERPDGSNFTLKIRSTKLEDSAMYFCASSDKRDYGYTFGSGTRLTVV.

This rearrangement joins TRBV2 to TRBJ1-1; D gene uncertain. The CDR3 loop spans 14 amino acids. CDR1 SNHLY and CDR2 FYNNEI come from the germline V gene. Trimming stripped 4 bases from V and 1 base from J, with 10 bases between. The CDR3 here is CASSVVTGNTEAFF. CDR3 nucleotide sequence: TGTGCCAGCAGTGTAGTTACGGGGAACACTGAAGCTTTCTTT.

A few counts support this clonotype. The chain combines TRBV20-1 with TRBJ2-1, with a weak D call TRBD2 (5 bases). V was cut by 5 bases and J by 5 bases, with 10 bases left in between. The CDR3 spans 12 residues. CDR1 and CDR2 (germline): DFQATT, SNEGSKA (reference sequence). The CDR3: CSAGNGDNEQFF. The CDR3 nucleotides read TGCAGTGCTGGTAACGGGGACAATGAGCAGTTCTTC.

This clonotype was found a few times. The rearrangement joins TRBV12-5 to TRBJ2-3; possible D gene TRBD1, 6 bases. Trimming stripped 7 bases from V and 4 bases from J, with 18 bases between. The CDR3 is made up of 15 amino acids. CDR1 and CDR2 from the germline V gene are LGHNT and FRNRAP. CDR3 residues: CASAPRGSPADTQYF. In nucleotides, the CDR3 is TGTGCTAGTGCCCCTAGGGGGTCCCCCGCAGATACGCAGTATTTT.

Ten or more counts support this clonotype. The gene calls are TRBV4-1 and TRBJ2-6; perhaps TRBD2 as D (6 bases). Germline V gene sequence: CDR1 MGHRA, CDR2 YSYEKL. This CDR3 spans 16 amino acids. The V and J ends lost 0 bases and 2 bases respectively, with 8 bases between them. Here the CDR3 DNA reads TGCGCCAGCAGCCAAGATGGGAGGACTGGGGCCAACGTCCTGACTTTC. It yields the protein CASSQDGRTGANVLTF.

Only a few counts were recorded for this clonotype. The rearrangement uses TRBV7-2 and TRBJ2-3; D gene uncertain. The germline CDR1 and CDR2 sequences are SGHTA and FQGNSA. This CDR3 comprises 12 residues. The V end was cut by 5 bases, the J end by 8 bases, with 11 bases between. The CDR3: CASSPRLGTQYF. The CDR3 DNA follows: TGTGCCAGCAGCCCGAGACTGGGTACGCAGTATTTT.

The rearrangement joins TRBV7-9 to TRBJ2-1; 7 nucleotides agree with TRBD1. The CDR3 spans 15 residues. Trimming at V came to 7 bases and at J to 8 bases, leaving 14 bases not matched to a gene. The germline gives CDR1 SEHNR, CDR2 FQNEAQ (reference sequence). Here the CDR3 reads CASIDWDRGLDEQFF. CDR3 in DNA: TGTGCCAGCATCGACTGGGACAGAGGTTTGGATGAGCAGTTCTTC.

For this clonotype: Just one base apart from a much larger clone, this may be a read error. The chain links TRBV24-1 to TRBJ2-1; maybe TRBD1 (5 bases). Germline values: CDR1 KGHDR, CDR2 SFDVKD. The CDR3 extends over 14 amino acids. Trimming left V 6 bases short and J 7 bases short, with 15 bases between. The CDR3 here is CATSIGAGLNEQFF. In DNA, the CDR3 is TGTGCCACCAGTATTGGGGCAGGGCTGAATGAGCAGTTCTTC.

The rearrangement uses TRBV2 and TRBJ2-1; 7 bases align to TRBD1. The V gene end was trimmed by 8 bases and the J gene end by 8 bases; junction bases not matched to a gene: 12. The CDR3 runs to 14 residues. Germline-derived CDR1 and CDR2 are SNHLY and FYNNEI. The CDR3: CASGQDSPGDEQFF. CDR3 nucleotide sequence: TGTGCCAGCGGACAGGACAGCCCAGGGGATGAGCAGTTCTTC.

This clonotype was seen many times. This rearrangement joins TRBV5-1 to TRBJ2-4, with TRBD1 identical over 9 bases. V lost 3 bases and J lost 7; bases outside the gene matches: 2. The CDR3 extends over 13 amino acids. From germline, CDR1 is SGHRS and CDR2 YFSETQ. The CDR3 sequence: CASSSGTGNIQYF. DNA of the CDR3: TGCGCCAGCAGCTCCGGGACAGGGAACATTCAGTACTTC.

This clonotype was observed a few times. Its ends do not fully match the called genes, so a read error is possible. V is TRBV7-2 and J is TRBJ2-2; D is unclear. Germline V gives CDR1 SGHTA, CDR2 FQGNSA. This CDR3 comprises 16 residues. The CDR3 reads CASSWTPRATTEELFF. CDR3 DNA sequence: TGTGCCAGCAGCTGGACCCCAAGGGCGACGACCGAGGAGCTGTTTTTT. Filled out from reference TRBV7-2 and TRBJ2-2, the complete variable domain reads GAGVSQSPSNKVTEKGKDVELRCDPISGHTALYWYRQSLGQGLEFLIYFQGNSAPDKSGLPSDRFSAERTGGSVSTLTIQRTQQEDSAVYLCASSWTPRATTEELFFGEGSRLTVL.

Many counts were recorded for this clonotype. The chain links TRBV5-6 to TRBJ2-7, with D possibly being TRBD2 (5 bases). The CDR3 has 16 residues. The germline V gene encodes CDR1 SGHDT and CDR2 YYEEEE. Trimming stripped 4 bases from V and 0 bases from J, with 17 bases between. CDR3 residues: CASSPPRVGSSYEQYF. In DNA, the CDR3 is TGTGCCAGCAGCCCCCCAAGGGTGGGGAGCTCCTACGAGCAGTACTTC.